The T cell receptor (beta chain) described here comes from a study of a mutant IDH1 vaccine in newly diagnosed glioma. Profiling relied on immunoSEQ multiplex PCR, and the TCRdb table lists in-frame clones only, not all of them. The data contain around 54,000 clones, about 86% of them singletons. Comment on this clone: The antigen is undetermined.

As for time point: week 35, safety follow-up. Vaccinated patients received 300 ug of mutant IDH1 20-mer peptide per dose, with topical imiquimod. Vaccinations, eight in total, occurred in weeks 1, 3, 5, 7, 11, 15, 19, 23. CDR3 length equals 14 residues. With 5 bases removed from V and 2 bases from J, the gap between germline ends came to 13 bases. The V gene's germline CDR1 is MNHNY and CDR2 SVGAGI (reference sequence). V usage is TRBV6-6 and J usage is TRBJ2-7; no firm D call. Here the sequenced sample was PBMCs, taken from a glioma patient whose treatment included an IDH1 peptide vaccine. The sequence was obtained from a man in his forties with glioma. In nucleotides, the CDR3 is TGTGCCAGCAGTGATCAGGCCGCGACCTACGAGCAGTACTTC. Protein: CASSDQAATYEQYF.